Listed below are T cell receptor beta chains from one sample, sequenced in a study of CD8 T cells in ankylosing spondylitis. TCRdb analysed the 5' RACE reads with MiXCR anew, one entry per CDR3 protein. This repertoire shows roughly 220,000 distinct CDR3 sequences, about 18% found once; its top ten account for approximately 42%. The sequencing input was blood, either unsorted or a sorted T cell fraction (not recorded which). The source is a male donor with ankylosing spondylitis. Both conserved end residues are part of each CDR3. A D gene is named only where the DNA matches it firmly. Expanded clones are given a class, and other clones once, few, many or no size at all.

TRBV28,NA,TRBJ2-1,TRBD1,CASNEGQVSYNEQFF,TGTGCCAGCAACGAGGGACAGGTGTCCTACAATGAGCAGTTCTTC
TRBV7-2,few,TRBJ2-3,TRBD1,CASSGQGALDTQYF,TGTGCCAGCAGCGGACAGGGGGCTTTAGATACGCAGTATTTT
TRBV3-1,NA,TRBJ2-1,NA,CASSQDTSGVNEQFF,TGTGCCAGCAGCCAAGATACCTCGGGTGTCAATGAGCAGTTCTTC
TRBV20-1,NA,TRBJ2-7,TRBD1,CSANRRDREPYEQYF,TGCAGTGCTAACCGCCGGGACAGGGAGCCCTACGAGCAGTACTTC
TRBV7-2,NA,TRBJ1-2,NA,CASSFAQTTNYGYTF,TGTGCCAGCAGCTTTGCACAGACTACTAACTATGGCTACACCTTC
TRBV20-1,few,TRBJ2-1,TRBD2,CSARDLRLAGVGEQFF,TGCAGTGCTAGAGATCTGAGACTAGCGGGAGTGGGTGAGCAGTTCTTC
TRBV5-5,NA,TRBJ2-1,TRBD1,CASRRQGNNEQFF,TGTGCCAGCAGACGACAGGGAAACAATGAGCAGTTCTTC
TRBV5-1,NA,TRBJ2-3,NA,CASSRASGTQYF,TGCGCCAGCAGCAGAGCATCCGGTACGCAGTATTTT
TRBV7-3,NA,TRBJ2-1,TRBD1,CASSPWGQDGNEQFF,TGTGCCAGCAGCCCCTGGGGACAGGATGGAAATGAGCAGTTCTTC
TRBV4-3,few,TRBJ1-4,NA,CASSQESPAETTNEKLFF,TGCGCCAGCAGCCAAGAAAGTCCCGCCGAAACAACTAATGAAAAACTGTTTTTT
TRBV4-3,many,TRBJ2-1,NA,CASSQDLRYEQFF,TGCGCCAGCAGCCAAGATCTCCGATATGAGCAGTTCTTC
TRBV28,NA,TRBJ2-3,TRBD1,CASSTDGQGEDTQYF,TGTGCCAGCAGCACAGACGGACAGGGTGAAGATACGCAGTATTTT
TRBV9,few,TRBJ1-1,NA,CASSGPGLNTEAFF,TGTGCCAGCAGCGGGCCGGGGCTGAACACTGAAGCTTTCTTT
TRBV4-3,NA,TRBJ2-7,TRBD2,CASSELAGVPEQYF,TGCGCCAGCAGCGAACTAGCGGGAGTCCCCGAGCAGTACTTC
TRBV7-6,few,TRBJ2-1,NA,CASSFSGGVVDEQFF,TGTGCCAGCAGCTTCTCTGGGGGAGTGGTGGATGAGCAGTTCTTC
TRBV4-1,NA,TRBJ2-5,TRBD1,CASSVRQGQGTQYF,TGCGCCAGCAGCGTTAGACAGGGGCAGGGGACCCAGTACTTC
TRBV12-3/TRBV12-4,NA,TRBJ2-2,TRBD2,CASSLGGLASWTGELFF,TGTGCCAGCAGTTTAGGGGGACTAGCTTCGTGGACCGGGGAGCTGTTTTTT
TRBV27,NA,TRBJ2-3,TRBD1,CASSAPGQGEADTQYF,TGTGCCAGCAGCGCCCCGGGACAGGGTGAGGCAGATACGCAGTATTTT
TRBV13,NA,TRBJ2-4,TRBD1,CASSLYREGGQNIQYF,TGTGCCAGCAGCTTATATCGTGAAGGGGGCCAAAACATTCAGTACTTC
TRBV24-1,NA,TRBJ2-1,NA,CATSDLGGRPYNEQFF,TGTGCCACCAGTGATTTGGGGGGCAGGCCCTACAATGAGCAGTTCTTC
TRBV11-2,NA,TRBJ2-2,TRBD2,CASSFGLAGVPGNTGELFF,TGTGCCAGCAGTTTCGGACTAGCGGGGGTCCCGGGGAACACCGGGGAGCTGTTTTTT
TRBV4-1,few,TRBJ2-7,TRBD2,CASSQVGLAATYEQYF,TGCGCCAGCAGCCAAGTGGGGCTAGCGGCAACCTACGAGCAGTACTTC